This TCR beta chain was sequenced in a study of blood T cell repertoires in COVID-19 (dated by TCRdb to 2019 to 2021). For the study in its entirety: Collaborator samples came from the United States, Italy and Spain and covered acute and convalescent phases of COVID-19. Subjects who had been exposed to COVID-19, were actively infected with it, or had recovered from it provided the deeply sampled blood TCRbeta repertoires that made up the dataset. Samples came from the ongoing ImmuneRACE study (first 160 participants) plus 1,254 subjects from 6 global collaborators. Where HLA class I and class II types were available, the types were taken from metadata supplied by the sample provider, not from assay-based typing. A de-identified subject ID, COVID-19 status, age in years and sex were almost always included in the sample metadata. The prospective study material was composed of cDNA or gDNA derived from T cells, B-cell-depleted T cells, or PBMCs. The repertoires were released in a freely available public database meant as a resource for research on the immune response to SARS-CoV-2. Summary of the overall study and its limitations: The quantity of clinical and demographic metadata differed by source and by participant and was supplied without curation.

One collaborating source in Seattle enrolled patients while the patients were actively infected and followed the patients over time throughout the course of disease. The collaborating institutions used their own protocols to collect whole blood in K2EDTA tubes. For TCRbeta analysis, collaborators shipped samples in one of three forms: frozen whole blood, isolated PBMCs, or DNA extracted from either of those sample types. From its cysteine to its phenylalanine, the CDR3 spans 16 amino acids. The read is trimmed to its CDR3 DNA, 48 bases read in frame from base 1. V is cut back by 1 base and J by 3 bases, with 4 bases in the junction unmatched. Looking up the germline V gene yields CDR1 MDHEN and CDR2 SYDVKM. TCRbeta CDR3 regions were amplified from genomic DNA using the immunoSEQ Assay, a bias-controlled multiplex PCR. The published analysis was carried out like this. The number of nucleated cells in each sample was estimated by amplification of reference gene primers within the assay. Sequence reads were collapsed and filtered to measure the absolute abundance of every unique TCRbeta CDR3 rearrangement. Productive Simpson clonality was computed per sample as the square root of Simpson's diversity index over productive rearrangements. The table was pulled from immuneACCESS by TCRdb, which kept in-frame rearrangements only. Such tables lose some clones; where checked, under half of the loss comes from unresolved V genes, and the rest has no known cause. V and J calls and clone size are those listed in that table; D and trimming were worked out from the DNA. This sample comprises 200,000 or so clones, roughly 80% of them detected only once. Jointly, the top ten make up roughly an eighth of the sample.

Worth noting for this clone: What this receptor recognizes is not known. There are no base qualities to consult, and no much larger clone falls within one base.

The specimen was peripheral blood. This sequence uses TRBV28 and TRBJ1-2, with 11 bases aligning to TRBD1. The TCR sequence derives from an elderly woman with COVID-19, enrolled during active disease. In nucleotide form, the sequence is TGTGCCAGCAGTTTATTGGGGACAGGGGGGGACTATGGCTACACCTTC. Protein translation: CASSLLGTGGDYGYTF.